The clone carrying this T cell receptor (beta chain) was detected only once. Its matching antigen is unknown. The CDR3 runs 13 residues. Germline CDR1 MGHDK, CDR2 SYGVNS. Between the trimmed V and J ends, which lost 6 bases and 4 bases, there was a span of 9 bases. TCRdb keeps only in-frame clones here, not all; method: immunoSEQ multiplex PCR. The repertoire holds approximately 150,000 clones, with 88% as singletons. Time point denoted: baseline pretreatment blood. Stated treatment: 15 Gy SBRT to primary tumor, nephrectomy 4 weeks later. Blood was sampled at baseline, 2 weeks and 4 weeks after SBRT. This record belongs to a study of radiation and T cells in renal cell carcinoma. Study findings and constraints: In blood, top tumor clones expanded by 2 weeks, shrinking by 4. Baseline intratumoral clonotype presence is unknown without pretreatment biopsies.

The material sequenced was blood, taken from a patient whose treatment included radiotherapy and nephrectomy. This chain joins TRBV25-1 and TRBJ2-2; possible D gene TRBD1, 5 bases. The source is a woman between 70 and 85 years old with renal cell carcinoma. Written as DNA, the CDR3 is TGTGCCAGCAGGGGGCCAGGCACCGGGGAGCTGTTTTTT. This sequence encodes CASRGPGTGELFF.